These 25 T cell receptor beta chains originate from one sample sequenced in a study of T cell repertoires in cytomegalovirus infection. One entry per CDR3 protein, called by TCRdb with MiXCR from the reads. The sample has 310,000 or so distinct CDR3 sequences, roughly 24% seen once. The sequenced material came from PBMCs. The receptors shown here come from a human donor in good health (CMV status not recorded). Some clones in this sample may be carry-over from other donors' samples.

The sample holds many counts of this clonotype. This sequence joins TRBV7-2 and TRBJ2-1, with 8 positions matching TRBD1. The length of the CDR3 is 14 residues. V lost 8 bases, J lost 2 bases, and 5 bases stayed unmatched. CDR1 and CDR2 from the germline V gene are SGHTA and FQGNSA. CDR3 bases: TGTGCCAGCCGACCAGGGGGCGCCTACAATGAGCAGTTCTTC. Its protein product is CASRPGGAYNEQFF.

This chain uses TRBV29-1 with TRBJ1-1; 12 bases line up with TRBD1. The germline CDR1 and CDR2 sequences are SQVTM and ANQGSEA. J gave up 5 bases and V 7 bases, and 5 bases lay outside the gene matches. This CDR3 spans 13 amino acids. The CDR3 reads CSGDRGLGTEAFF. The DNA of the CDR3 is TGCAGCGGGGACAGGGGGCTGGGGACTGAAGCTTTCTTT.

The chain joins TRBV5-6 to TRBJ2-7; D perhaps matches TRBD2 (6 bases). Deletions cut 6 bases from V and 2 bases from J, with 12 bases between. The CDR3 consists of 13 residues. Germline V gene sequence: CDR1 SGHDT, CDR2 YYEEEE. CDR3 coding DNA: TGTGCCAGCACCCAGGGAGGCACCTACGAGCAGTACTTC. This gives the protein CASTQGGTYEQYF.

The gene calls are TRBV12-3 or TRBV12-4 and TRBJ2-7; either TRBD1 or TRBD2 may fit D (5 bases each). The CDR3 totals 15 residues. Trimming took 5 bases from V and 2 from J, leaving 16 bases between them. The chain's CDR3 is CASSPGGRWAYEQYF. The CDR3 DNA reads as TGTGCCAGCAGTCCTGGGGGTAGGTGGGCCTACGAGCAGTACTTC.

The CDR3 DNA follows: TGTGCCAGCAGGCGCGGGGGGGCCGCTTTTGATACGCAGTATTTT. It encodes CASRRGGAAFDTQYF. This chain links TRBV5-4 with TRBJ2-3; TRBD2 matches 9 bases. Per germline, CDR1 SGHNT and CDR2 YYREEE (reference sequence). CDR3 size: 15 residues. V shed 5 bases, J shed 6 bases, and the junction held 10 bases outside the gene matches.

The chain couples TRBV28 to TRBJ1-5; D remains ambiguous. Germline loops: CDR1 MDHEN, CDR2 SYDVKM. The CDR3 length is 14 residues. Between the trimmed V and J ends, which lost 10 bases and 0 bases, there was a span of 13 bases. CDR3 sequence reads: CATKHINSNQPQHF. DNA for the CDR3: TGTGCCACCAAACATATCAATAGCAATCAGCCCCAGCATTTT.

J is TRBJ1-3 and V is TRBV6-5, with a weak D call TRBD1 (6 bases). CDR3 length: 13 residues. V lost 3 bases and J lost 4, with 7 bases in between. Germline assignment: CDR1 MNHEY and CDR2 SVGAGI. This chain's CDR3 is CASSYTGGNTIYF. CDR3 DNA sequence: TGTGCCAGCAGTTATACAGGGGGAAACACCATATATTTT.

V gene TRBV7-6 combines with J gene TRBJ1-3, with TRBD1 matching 7 bases. The CDR3 has 16 residues. Germline lookup yields CDR1 SGHVS and CDR2 FNYEAQ. J was trimmed by 0 bases and V by 5 bases; bases with no gene match: 7. The CDR3 DNA reads as TGTGCCAGCAGCCGCGGACAGGTTCGCTCTGGAAACACCATATATTTT. Translated: CASSRGQVRSGNTIYF.

This clonotype appeared a few times. This rearrangement joins TRBV12-3 or TRBV12-4 to TRBJ1-5; 9 nucleotides align to TRBD1. V trimming: 5 bases; J trimming: 7 bases; junction bases outside the gene matches: 12. This CDR3 comprises 16 residues. CDR3 sequence reads: CASSNTAGQGGQPQHF. DNA of the CDR3: TGTGCCAGCAGTAACACCGCGGGACAGGGTGGGCAGCCCCAGCATTTT.

There are a few counts of this clonotype. This chain connects TRBV20-1 to TRBJ2-7, with 14 bases matching TRBD2. The J segment lost 6 bases and the V segment lost 4 bases, leaving 2 bases of the junction unmatched. Germline V gene data show CDR1 as DFQATT and CDR2 as SNEGSKA (reference sequence). The CDR3 runs to 13 residues. The CDR3 loop reads CSAMGLAGVEQYF. In DNA form, the CDR3 reads TGCAGTGCTATGGGACTAGCGGGAGTCGAGCAGTACTTC.

This clonotype appeared many times. This chain uses TRBV7-2 with TRBJ1-3; 7 bases line up with TRBD1. J gave up 2 bases and V 5 bases, and 6 bases lay outside the gene matches. The CDR3 length is 15 residues. The germline CDR1 and CDR2 sequences are SGHTA and FQGNSA. CDR3 region: CASSGDRGAGNTIYF. For the CDR3, the DNA is TGTGCCAGCAGCGGGGACAGAGGCGCTGGAAACACCATATATTTT. Full variable domain (outside the CDR3, taken from reference TRBV7-2 and TRBJ1-3): GAGVSQSPSNKVTEKGKDVELRCDPISGHTALYWYRQSLGQGLEFLIYFQGNSAPDKSGLPSDRFSAERTGGSVSTLTIQRTQQEDSAVYLCASSGDRGAGNTIYFGEGSWLTVV.

The chain has TRBV6-6 and TRBJ1-1, with 7 positions matching TRBD1. V dropped 3 bases and J dropped 1; count of bases not matched to a gene: 2. In germline, CDR1 is MNHNY, CDR2 SVGAGI (reference sequence). CDR3 length equals 14 residues. The CDR3 DNA is TGTGCCAGCAGTTATACAGGGGCGAACACTGAAGCTTTCTTT. Translated: CASSYTGANTEAFF.

The chain carries TRBV4-3 and TRBJ2-4; the match to TRBD2 covers 10 bases. Germline V gene sequence: CDR1 LGHNA, CDR2 YSLEER. CDR3 length: 17 amino acids. V trimming: 1 base; J trimming: 8 bases; junction bases outside the gene matches: 11. DNA of the CDR3: TGCGCCAGCAGCCAAGCGACTAGCGGGCTACAAGGGCACATTCAGTACTTC. Translated: CASSQATSGLQGHIQYF.

There are many counts of this clonotype. V is TRBV4-1 and J is TRBJ2-4, with D maybe TRBD2 (5 bases). Germline CDR1 is MGHRA and CDR2 is YSYEKL. Trimming left V 4 bases short and J 2 bases short, with 15 bases between. The CDR3 extends over 16 amino acids. CDR3 DNA sequence: TGCGCCAGCAGCCCCGGAGGCGGCTTTACCAAAAACATTCAGTACTTC. Translation gives CASSPGGGFTKNIQYF.

The chain couples TRBV20-1 to TRBJ1-2; D unclear. Germline V gene data show CDR1 as DFQATT and CDR2 as SNEGSKA (reference sequence). Trimming took 5 bases from V and 14 from J, leaving 15 bases between them. The CDR3 is made up of 10 amino acids. The CDR3 here is CSAVGIIWTF. The CDR3 DNA reads TGCAGTGCTGTTGGCATCATCTGGACCTTC.

The genes are TRBV6-2 or TRBV6-3 and TRBJ2-5, with no clear D. The CDR3 runs 12 residues. CDR1 is MNHEY, CDR2 SVGEGT, per germline. V lost 4 bases to trimming and J lost 7 bases, with 10 bases between them. CDR3 coding DNA: TGTGCCAGCAGTTCCCCCGGCGTGACCCAGTACTTC. Translation: CASSSPGVTQYF.

CDR3 nucleotide sequence: TGTGCCAGCAGCCCGCCGGGACAGCCAACCCACGAGCAGTACTTC. Protein product: CASSPPGQPTHEQYF. The chain carries TRBV7-9 and TRBJ2-7; 7 bases map to TRBD1. The germline V gene encodes CDR1 SEHNR and CDR2 FQNEAQ (reference sequence). This CDR3 is 15 amino acids long. V gave up 5 bases and J gave up 5 bases; unmatched junction bases: 12.

The CDR3 here is CASSVNWGAGTEAFF. CDR3 nucleotides: TGCGCCAGCAGCGTAAACTGGGGGGCCGGCACTGAAGCTTTCTTT. V usage is TRBV5-1 and J usage is TRBJ1-1, with D maybe TRBD1 (6 bases). Between the trimmed V and J ends, which lost 4 bases and 4 bases, there was a span of 17 bases. The CDR3 covers 15 residues. Germline values: CDR1 SGHRS, CDR2 YFSETQ.

The gene calls are TRBV6-1 and TRBJ1-1, with TRBD1 matching over 10 bases. CDR1 and CDR2 (germline): MNHNS, SASEGT. The trim removed 2 bases at V and 4 bases at J, leaving 4 bases unmatched. This CDR3 contains 15 residues. The CDR3 DNA is TGTGCCAGCAGTGAAATTGGACAGGGGGTCACTGAAGCTTTCTTT. Protein sequence: CASSEIGQGVTEAFF.

Many counts were recorded for this clonotype. The chain employs TRBV11-3 and TRBJ2-3, with a weak D call TRBD2 (6 bases). Germline CDR1 and CDR2: SGHNT and YENEEA. Trimming shortened V by 3 bases and J by 2 bases, and 9 bases separated the two germline ends. The CDR3 runs to 14 residues. CDR3 coding DNA: TGTGCCAGCAGCTTCGGGGGAGACACAGATACGCAGTATTTT. The encoded protein is CASSFGGDTDTQYF.

V usage is TRBV28 and J usage is TRBJ1-1; D might be TRBD1 (5 bases). The germline V gene has CDR1 MDHEN and CDR2 SYDVKM. This CDR3 has 15 amino acids. V gave up 5 bases and J gave up 1 base, with 14 bases separating them. The CDR3 sequence is CASSPGGVGNTEAFF. The CDR3 DNA follows: TGTGCCAGCAGTCCGGGAGGGGTTGGGAACACTGAAGCTTTCTTT.

Ten or more counts support this clonotype. This chain connects TRBV11-2 to TRBJ2-7, with TRBD2 identical over 8 bases. There are 16 residues in the CDR3. V lost 5 bases, J lost 6 bases, and 15 bases stayed unmatched. Per germline, CDR1 SGHAT and CDR2 FQNNGV. CDR3 DNA: TGTGCCAGCAGCCAGACAGGCGGGCTAGCGGGTCCCGAGCAGTACTTC. Amino acids: CASSQTGGLAGPEQYF.

J is TRBJ1-1 and V is TRBV20-1, with a possible D match to TRBD1 (5 bases). The V gene's germline CDR1 is DFQATT and CDR2 SNEGSKA (reference sequence). Trimming took off 8 bases at V and 3 bases at J, with 19 bases between the two ends. The CDR3 has 14 residues. The CDR3 is CSPQRPGGYTEAFF. CDR3 nucleotide sequence: TGCAGTCCCCAAAGACCGGGGGGTTACACTGAAGCTTTCTTT.

The rearrangement links TRBV27 to TRBJ1-5; a weak D match, TRBD1 (5 bases). The germline V gene has CDR1 MNHEY and CDR2 SMNVEV (reference sequence). This CDR3 is 16 amino acids long. V lost 8 bases, J lost 4 bases, and 21 bases lay in between. Here the CDR3 DNA reads TGTGCCAGCGGGCTATTCGGCGGGGACTCTAATCAGCCCCAGCATTTT. Translation gives CASGLFGGDSNQPQHF.

J is TRBJ1-3 and V is TRBV6-1; 10 nucleotides align to TRBD1. The CDR3 sequence is 17 residues long. J was trimmed by 1 base and V by 5 bases; bases with no gene match: 8. Germline V gives CDR1 MNHNS, CDR2 SASEGT. The CDR3 reads CASSYGRTGGSGNTIYF. In DNA form, the CDR3 reads TGTGCCAGCAGTTATGGCCGGACAGGGGGTTCTGGAAACACCATATATTTT.